This TCR beta chain was captured in a study of T cell responses to AZD1222 COVID-19 vaccine. Study results and caveats: Spike-wide coverage was observed for vaccine-associated CD4 TCRs, with dominant responses at 160-218 and 743-854. In all cases, repertoires were sampled only after the peak T cell response. Within unmutated variant regions lay the reported targets of nearly half of spike-specific TCRs.

On this clone: Its antigen is unknown.

CDR3 length: 18 amino acids. CDR1 is MGHRA and CDR2 is YSYEKL in the germline V gene. With 4 bases removed from V and 0 bases from J, the gap between germline ends came to 19 bases. TCRdb's copy holds only in-frame clones and misses some; the assay was immunoSEQ multiplex PCR. The table shows some 200,000 clones, with roughly 91% occurring only once. Sequences were derived from peripheral blood, sampled 28 days after the second AZD1222 dose. The sequence was obtained from an adult who received the AZD1222 COVID-19 vaccine. The chain joins TRBV4-1 to TRBJ2-1; D gene uncertain. CDR3 sequence (DNA): TGCGCCAGCAGCCTTCGGGCCTCCAGCACGAGCTCCTACAATGAGCAGTTCTTC. This codes for CASSLRASSTSSYNEQFF.